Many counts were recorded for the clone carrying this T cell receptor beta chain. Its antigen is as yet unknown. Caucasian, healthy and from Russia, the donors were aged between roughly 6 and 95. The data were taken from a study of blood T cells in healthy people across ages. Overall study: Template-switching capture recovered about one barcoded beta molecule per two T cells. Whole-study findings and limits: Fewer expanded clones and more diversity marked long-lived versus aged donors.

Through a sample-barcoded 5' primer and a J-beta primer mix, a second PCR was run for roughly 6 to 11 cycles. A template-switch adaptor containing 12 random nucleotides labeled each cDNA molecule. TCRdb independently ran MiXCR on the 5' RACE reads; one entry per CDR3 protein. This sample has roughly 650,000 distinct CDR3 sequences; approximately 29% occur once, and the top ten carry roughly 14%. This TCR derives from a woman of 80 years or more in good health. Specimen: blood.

The CDR3 DNA follows: TGTGCCAGCAGCTTAGTTAGGCTCAGCACGGAGACCCAGTACTTC. As protein: CASSLVRLSTETQYF. The J gene is TRBJ2-5, the V gene TRBV7-2; D is unresolved. Germline loops: CDR1 SGHTA, CDR2 FQGNSA. V lost 1 base, J lost 5 bases, and 14 bases lay in between. The length of the CDR3 is 15 residues.